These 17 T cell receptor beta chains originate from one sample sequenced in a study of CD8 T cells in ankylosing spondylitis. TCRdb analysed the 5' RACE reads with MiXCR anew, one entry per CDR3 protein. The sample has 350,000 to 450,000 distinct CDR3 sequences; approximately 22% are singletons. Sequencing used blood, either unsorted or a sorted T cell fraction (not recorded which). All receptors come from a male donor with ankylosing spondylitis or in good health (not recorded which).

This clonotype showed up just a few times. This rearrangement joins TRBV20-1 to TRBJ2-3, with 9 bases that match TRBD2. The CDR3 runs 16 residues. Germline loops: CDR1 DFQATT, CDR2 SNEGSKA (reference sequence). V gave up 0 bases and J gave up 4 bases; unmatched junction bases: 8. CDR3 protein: CSARDILAGSPDTQYF. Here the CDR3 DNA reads TGCAGTGCTAGAGATATCCTAGCGGGGTCCCCAGATACGCAGTATTTT.

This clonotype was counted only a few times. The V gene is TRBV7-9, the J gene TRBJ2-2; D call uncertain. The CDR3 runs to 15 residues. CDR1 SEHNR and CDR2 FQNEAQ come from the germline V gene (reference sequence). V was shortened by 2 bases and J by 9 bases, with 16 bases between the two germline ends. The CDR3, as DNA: TGTGCCAGCAGCTTATCCCCCCGCCTCGACCGGGAGCTGTTTTTT. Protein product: CASSLSPRLDRELFF.

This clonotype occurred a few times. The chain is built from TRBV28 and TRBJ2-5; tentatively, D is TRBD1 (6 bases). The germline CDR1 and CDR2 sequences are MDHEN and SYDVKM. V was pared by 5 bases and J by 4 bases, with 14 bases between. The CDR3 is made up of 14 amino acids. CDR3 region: CASSPPGVRETQYF. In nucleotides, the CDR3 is TGTGCCAGCAGTCCGCCAGGGGTGCGAGAGACCCAGTACTTC.

CDR3 coding DNA: TGTGCCAGCAGTTCAGCCCTGGGGAGTAATGAGCAGTTCTTC. It encodes CASSSALGSNEQFF. V gene TRBV27 combines with J gene TRBJ2-1; D possibly corresponds to TRBD2 (5 bases). V was trimmed by 4 bases and J by 7 bases, leaving 14 bases between them. CDR1 and CDR2 (germline): MNHEY, SMNVEV (reference sequence). The CDR3 extends over 14 amino acids.

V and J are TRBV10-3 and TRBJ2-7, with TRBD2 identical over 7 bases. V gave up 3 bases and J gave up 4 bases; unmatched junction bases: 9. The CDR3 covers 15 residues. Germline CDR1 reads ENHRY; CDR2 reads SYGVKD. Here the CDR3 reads CAISDPGTTGYEQYF. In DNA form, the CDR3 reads TGTGCCATCAGTGATCCGGGGACTACGGGGTACGAGCAGTACTTC.

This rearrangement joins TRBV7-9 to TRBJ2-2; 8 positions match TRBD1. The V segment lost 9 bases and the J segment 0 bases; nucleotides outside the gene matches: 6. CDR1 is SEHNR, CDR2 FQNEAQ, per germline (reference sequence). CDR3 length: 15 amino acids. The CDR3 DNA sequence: TGTGCCAGGGACAGGGTTAGGTCGAACACCGGGGAGCTGTTTTTT. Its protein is CARDRVRSNTGELFF.

This CDR3 is CASSPRQGARDEQFF. CDR3 nucleotide sequence: TGTGCCAGCAGCCCCAGACAGGGGGCTAGGGATGAGCAGTTCTTC. This chain links TRBV7-8 with TRBJ2-1, with TRBD1 identical over 10 bases. The CDR3 contains 15 residues. With 5 bases clipped from V and 8 bases from J, the junction kept 9 bases outside the gene matches. Germline V gene lookup returns CDR1 SGHVS and CDR2 FQNEAQ.

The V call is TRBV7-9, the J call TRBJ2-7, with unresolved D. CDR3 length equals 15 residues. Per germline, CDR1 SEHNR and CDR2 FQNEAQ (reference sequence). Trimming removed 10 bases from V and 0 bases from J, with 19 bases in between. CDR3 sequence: CANQPLDRNSYEQYF. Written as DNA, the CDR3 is TGTGCCAACCAACCTCTCGACCGCAACTCCTACGAGCAGTACTTC.

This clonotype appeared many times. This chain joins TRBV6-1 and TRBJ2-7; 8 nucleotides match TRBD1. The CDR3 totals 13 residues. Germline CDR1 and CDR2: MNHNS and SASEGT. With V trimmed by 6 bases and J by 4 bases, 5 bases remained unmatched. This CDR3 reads CASSWTGTYEQYF. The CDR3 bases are TGTGCCAGCAGCTGGACAGGGACGTACGAGCAGTACTTC.

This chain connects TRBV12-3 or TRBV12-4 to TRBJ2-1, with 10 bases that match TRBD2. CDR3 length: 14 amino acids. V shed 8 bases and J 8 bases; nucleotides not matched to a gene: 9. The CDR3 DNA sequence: TGTGCCAGCTTTCCGGGACTAGCGATCCATGAGCAGTTCTTC. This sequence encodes CASFPGLAIHEQFF.

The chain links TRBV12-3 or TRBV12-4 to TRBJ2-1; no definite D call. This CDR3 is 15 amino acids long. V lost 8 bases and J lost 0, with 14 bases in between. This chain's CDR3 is CASATPLASYNEQFF. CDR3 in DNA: TGTGCCAGCGCCACCCCACTGGCCTCCTACAATGAGCAGTTCTTC.

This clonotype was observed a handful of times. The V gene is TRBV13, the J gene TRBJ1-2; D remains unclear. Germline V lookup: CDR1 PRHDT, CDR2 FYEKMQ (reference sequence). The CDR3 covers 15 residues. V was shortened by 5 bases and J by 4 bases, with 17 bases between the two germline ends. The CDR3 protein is CASSPESEAGYGYTF. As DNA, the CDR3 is TGTGCCAGCAGCCCGGAATCGGAGGCGGGCTATGGCTACACCTTC.

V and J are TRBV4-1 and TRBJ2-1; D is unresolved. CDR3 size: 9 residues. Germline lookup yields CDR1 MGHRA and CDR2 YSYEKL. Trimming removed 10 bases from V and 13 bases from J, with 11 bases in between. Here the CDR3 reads CAKPVTQFF. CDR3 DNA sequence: TGCGCCAAACCTGTCACCCAGTTCTTC.

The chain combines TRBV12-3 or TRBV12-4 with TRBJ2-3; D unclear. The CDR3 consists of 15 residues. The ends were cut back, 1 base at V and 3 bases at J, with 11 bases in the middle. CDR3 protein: CASSLGWQTTDTQYF. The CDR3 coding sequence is TGTGCCAGCAGTTTAGGGTGGCAGACTACAGATACGCAGTATTTT.

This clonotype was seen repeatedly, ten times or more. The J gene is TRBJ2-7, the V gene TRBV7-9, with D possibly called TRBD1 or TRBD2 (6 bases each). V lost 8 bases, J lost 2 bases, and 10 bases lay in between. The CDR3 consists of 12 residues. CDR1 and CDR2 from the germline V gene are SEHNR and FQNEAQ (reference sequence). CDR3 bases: TGTGCCAGCGGGGGGCCGACCTACGAGCAGTACTTC. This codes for CASGGPTYEQYF.

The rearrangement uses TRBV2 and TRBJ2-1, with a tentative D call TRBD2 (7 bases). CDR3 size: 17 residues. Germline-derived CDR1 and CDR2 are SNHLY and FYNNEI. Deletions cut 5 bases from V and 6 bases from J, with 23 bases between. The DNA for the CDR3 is TGTGCCAGCAGTCCCGAATTGTGGGGGGGCCCTGGCAATGAGCAGTTCTTC. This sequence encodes CASSPELWGGPGNEQFF.

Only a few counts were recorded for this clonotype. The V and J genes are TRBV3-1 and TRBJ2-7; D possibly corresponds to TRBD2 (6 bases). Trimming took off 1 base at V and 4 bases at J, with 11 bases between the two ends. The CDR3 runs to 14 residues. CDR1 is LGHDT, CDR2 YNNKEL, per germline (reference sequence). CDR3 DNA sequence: TGTGCCAGCAGCCAAGGCGGAGGGGAGTACGAGCAGTACTTC. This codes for CASSQGGGEYEQYF.